The 10 T cell receptor beta chains below were found in one sample sequenced in a study of OX40 agonist ivuxolimab in advanced cancers. The table came from immunoSEQ multiplex PCR; TCRdb's copy has only in-frame clones and leaves some out. Of some 65,000 clones in the sample, roughly 87% were seen once. Material: CD4+ or CD8+ T cells sorted from blood, obtained in a trial of the OX40 agonist ivuxolimab. Receptors were obtained from an adult with an advanced solid tumor such as melanoma, head and neck, liver or kidney cancer.

This chain uses TRBV6-5 with TRBJ2-1; 7 bases agree with TRBD1. The junction had 6 bases not matched to a gene; V was cut back by 5 bases and J by 8 bases. Germline V gives CDR1 MNHEY, CDR2 SVGAGI. The CDR3 has 13 residues. The CDR3: CASSKRQGHEQFF. The CDR3 nucleotides read TGTGCCAGCAGTAAAAGACAGGGCCATGAGCAGTTCTTC.

This clone was recorded a few times. CDR3 nucleotides: TGTGCCAGCAGTTACTCTACGGGCATCGGTGAAAAACTGTTTTTT. This codes for CASSYSTGIGEKLFF. The chain carries TRBV6-5 and TRBJ1-4; D remains unclear. This CDR3 is 15 amino acids long. Germline loops: CDR1 MNHEY, CDR2 SVGAGI. V was trimmed by 0 bases and J by 7 bases, leaving 12 bases between them.

The V gene is TRBV10-2, the J gene TRBJ2-1; 10 bases align to TRBD1. Germline loops: CDR1 WSHSY, CDR2 SAAADI. The V gene end was trimmed by 6 bases and the J gene end by 5 bases; junction bases not matched to a gene: 4. This CDR3 comprises 14 residues. The CDR3 is CASRGGQGNNEQFF. The CDR3 DNA reads TGCGCCAGCAGGGGGGGACAGGGGAACAATGAGCAGTTCTTC.

The chain recombines TRBV7-3 with TRBJ1-6, with D unresolved. In germline, CDR1 is SGHTA, CDR2 FQGTGA. The V gene lost 5 bases and the J gene lost 7 bases, with 9 bases spanning the gap. The CDR3 consists of 13 residues. This CDR3 is CASSRDQNSPLHF. The CDR3 DNA reads as TGTGCCAGCAGCCGAGACCAGAATTCACCCCTCCACTTT.

This clone appeared once. The chain joins TRBV18 to TRBJ2-7; D is unclear. In germline, CDR1 is KGHSH, CDR2 LQKENI. The CDR3 length is 15 residues. Between the trimmed V and J ends, which lost 3 bases and 5 bases, there was a span of 17 bases. CDR3 coding DNA: TGTGCCAGCTCACCCGGACCTGCAATGGGCCACGAGCAGTACTTC. Its translation: CASSPGPAMGHEQYF.

The chain is built from TRBV6-6 and TRBJ1-2, with TRBD1 matching over 7 bases. CDR3 length equals 13 residues. Trimming removed 5 bases from V and 7 bases from J; junction bases left unmatched: 7. Germline CDR1 reads MNHNY; CDR2 reads SVGAGI (reference sequence). The CDR3 sequence is CASSNPTGIGYTF. In nucleotides, the CDR3 is TGTGCCAGCAGTAATCCGACAGGGATTGGCTACACCTTC.

The J gene is TRBJ1-3, the V gene TRBV7-9; tentative D call: TRBD1 (6 bases). Germline CDR1 and CDR2: SEHNR and FQNEAQ (reference sequence). The CDR3 contains 17 residues. Trimming pared 6 bases from V and 0 bases from J, leaving 18 bases between. In DNA form, the CDR3 reads TGTGCCAGCAGTTCGGTACGGGGGGCCAGCTCTGGAAACACCATATATTTT. Protein product: CASSSVRGASSGNTIYF.

The chain carries TRBV19 and TRBJ2-5; possible D gene TRBD1, 6 bases. The CDR3 totals 15 residues. Germline V CDR1 and CDR2: LNHDA, SQIVND (reference sequence). Trimming took off 5 bases at V and 2 bases at J, with 15 bases between the two ends. CDR3 loop: CASSATGTQQETQYF. The CDR3 DNA reads as TGTGCCAGTAGTGCCACCGGGACACAACAAGAGACCCAGTACTTC.

This rearrangement joins TRBV6-6 to TRBJ2-7, with TRBD1 identical over 9 bases. Germline V gene data show CDR1 as MNHNY and CDR2 as SVGAGI (reference sequence). V lost 6 bases and J lost 1; bases outside the gene matches: 1. The CDR3 runs 13 residues. CDR3 sequence (DNA): TGTGCCAGCAGGGGGACAGGGTCCTACGAGCAGTACTTC. Its translation: CASRGTGSYEQYF.

The rearrangement uses TRBV5-4 and TRBJ2-1, with TRBD2 matching over 15 bases. The CDR3 runs to 16 residues. The germline V gene has CDR1 SGHNT and CDR2 YYREEE (reference sequence). With 4 bases clipped from V and 5 bases from J, the junction kept 4 bases outside the gene matches. CDR3 bases: TGTGCCAGCAGCGCAGGACTAGCGGGGGGGAACAATGAGCAGTTCTTC. It yields the protein CASSAGLAGGNNEQFF.